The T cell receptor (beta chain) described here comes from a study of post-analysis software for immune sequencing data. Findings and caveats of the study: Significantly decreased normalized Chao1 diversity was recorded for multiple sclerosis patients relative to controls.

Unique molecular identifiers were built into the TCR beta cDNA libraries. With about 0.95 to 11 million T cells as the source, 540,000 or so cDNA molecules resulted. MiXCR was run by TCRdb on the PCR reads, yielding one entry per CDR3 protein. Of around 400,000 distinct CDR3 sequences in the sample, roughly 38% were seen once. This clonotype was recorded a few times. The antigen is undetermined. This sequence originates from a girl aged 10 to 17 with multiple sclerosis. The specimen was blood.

The CDR3 protein is CASSSYSGGNEQFF. CDR3 in DNA: TGTGCCAGCAGCTCTTACTCGGGGGGCAATGAGCAGTTCTTC. This chain uses TRBV7-6 with TRBJ2-1; 7 bases are shared with TRBD2. After removal of 4 bases from V and 6 bases from J, the junction contained 6 bases not matched to a gene. This CDR3 is built from 14 residues. Per the germline V gene, CDR1 is SGHVS and CDR2 is FNYEAQ. Based on the CDR3 plus reference TRBV7-6 and TRBJ2-1, the full variable domain is GAGVSQSPRYKVTKRGQDVALRCDPISGHVSLYWYRQALGQGPEFLTYFNYEAQQDKSGLPNDRFSAERPEGSISTLTIQRTEQRDSAMYRCASSSYSGGNEQFFGPGTRLTVL.